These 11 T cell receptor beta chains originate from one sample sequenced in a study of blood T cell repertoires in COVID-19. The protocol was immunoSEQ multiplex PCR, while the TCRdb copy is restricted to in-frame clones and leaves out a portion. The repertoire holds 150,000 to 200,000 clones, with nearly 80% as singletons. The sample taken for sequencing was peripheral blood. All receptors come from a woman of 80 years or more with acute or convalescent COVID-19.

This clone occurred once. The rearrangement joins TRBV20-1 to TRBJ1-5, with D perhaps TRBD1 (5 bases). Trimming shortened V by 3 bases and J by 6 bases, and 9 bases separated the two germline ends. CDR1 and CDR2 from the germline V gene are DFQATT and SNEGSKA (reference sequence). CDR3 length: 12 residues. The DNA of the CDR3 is TGCAGTGCTAGTTCAGGGTTTCAGCCCCAGCATTTT. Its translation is CSASSGFQPQHF.

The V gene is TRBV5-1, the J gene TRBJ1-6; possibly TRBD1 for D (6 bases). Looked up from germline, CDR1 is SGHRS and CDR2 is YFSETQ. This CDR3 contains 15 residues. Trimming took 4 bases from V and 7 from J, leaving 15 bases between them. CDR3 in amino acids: CASSPGQNRNSPLHF. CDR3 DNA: TGCGCCAGCAGCCCCGGACAGAACCGCAATTCACCCCTCCACTTT.

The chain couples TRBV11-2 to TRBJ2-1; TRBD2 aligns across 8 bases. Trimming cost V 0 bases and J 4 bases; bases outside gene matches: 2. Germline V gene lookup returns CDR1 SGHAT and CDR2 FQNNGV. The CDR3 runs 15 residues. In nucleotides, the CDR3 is TGTGCCAGCAGCTTAGAAGCGGGAGCTTACAATGAGCAGTTCTTC. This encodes CASSLEAGAYNEQFF.

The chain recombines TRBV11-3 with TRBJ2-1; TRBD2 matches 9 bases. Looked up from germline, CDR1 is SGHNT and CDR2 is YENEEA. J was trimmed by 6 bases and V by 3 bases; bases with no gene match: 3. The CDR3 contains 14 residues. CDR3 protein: CASSFGGGGNEQFF. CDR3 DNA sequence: TGTGCCAGCAGCTTCGGCGGGGGGGGCAATGAGCAGTTCTTC.

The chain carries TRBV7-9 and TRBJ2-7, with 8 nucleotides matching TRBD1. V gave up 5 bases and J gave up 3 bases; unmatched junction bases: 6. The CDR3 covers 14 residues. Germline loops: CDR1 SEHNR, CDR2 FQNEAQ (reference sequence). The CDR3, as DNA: TGTGCCAGCAGCCCCCGGGACAGGATCTACGAGCAGTACTTC. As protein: CASSPRDRIYEQYF.

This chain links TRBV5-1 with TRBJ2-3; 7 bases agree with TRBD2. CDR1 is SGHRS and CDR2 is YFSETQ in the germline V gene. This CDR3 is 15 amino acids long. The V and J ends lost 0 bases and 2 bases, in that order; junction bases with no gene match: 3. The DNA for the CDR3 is TGCGCCAGCAGCTTGGCGGGGAGGGACACAGATACGCAGTATTTT. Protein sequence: CASSLAGRDTDTQYF.

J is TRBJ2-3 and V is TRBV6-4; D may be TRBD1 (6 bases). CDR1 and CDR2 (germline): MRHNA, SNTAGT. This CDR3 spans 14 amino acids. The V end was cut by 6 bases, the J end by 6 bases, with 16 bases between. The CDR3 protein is CASSKKGDGDTQYF. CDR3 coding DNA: TGTGCCAGCAGCAAGAAGGGGGATGGGGATACGCAGTATTTT.

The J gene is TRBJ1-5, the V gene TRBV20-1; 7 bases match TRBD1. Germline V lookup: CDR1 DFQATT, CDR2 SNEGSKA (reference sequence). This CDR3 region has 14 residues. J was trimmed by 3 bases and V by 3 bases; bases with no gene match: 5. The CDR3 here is CSASGDRNNQPQHF. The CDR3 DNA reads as TGCAGTGCTAGTGGGGACAGAAACAATCAGCCCCAGCATTTT.

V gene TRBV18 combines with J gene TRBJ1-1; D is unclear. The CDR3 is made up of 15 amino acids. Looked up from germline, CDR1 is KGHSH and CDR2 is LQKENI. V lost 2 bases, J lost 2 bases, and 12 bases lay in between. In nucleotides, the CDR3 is TGTGCCAGCTCACCAGCTATCACGTATAACACTGAAGCTTTCTTT. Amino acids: CASSPAITYNTEAFF. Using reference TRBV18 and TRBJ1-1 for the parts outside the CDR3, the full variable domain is NAGVMQNPRHLVRRRGQEARLRCSPMKGHSHVYWYRQLPEEGLKFMVYLQKENIIDESGMPKERFSAEFPKEGPSILRIQQVVRGDSAAYFCASSPAITYNTEAFFGQGTRLTVV.

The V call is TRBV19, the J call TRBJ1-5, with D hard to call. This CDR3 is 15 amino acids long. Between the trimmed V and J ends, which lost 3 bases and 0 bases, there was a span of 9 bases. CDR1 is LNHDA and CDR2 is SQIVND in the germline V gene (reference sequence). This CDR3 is CASSISRYSNQPQHF. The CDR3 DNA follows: TGTGCCAGTAGTATTTCTCGGTATAGCAATCAGCCCCAGCATTTT.

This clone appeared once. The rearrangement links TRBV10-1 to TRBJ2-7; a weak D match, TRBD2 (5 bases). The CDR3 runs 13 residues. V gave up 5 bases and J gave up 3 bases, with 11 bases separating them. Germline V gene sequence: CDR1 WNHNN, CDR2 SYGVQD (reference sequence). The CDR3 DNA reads TGCGCCAGCAGTCGCGAGCGGAGCTACGAGCAGTACTTC. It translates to CASSRERSYEQYF.